The 16 T cell receptor beta chains in this list originate from one sample, sequenced in a study of T cell responses to AZD1222 COVID-19 vaccine. Some clones are missing from TCRdb's copy, which holds only in-frame ones; the method was immunoSEQ multiplex PCR. The table includes about 92,000 clones, roughly 93% detected once. Sequenced here: peripheral blood, sampled on day 0 of AZD1222 vaccination. Receptors were obtained from an adult in good health.

The rearrangement uses TRBV14 and TRBJ2-1; D tentatively reads TRBD1 or TRBD2 (5 bases each). Germline V lookup: CDR1 SGHDN, CDR2 FVKESK. The V end lost 4 bases, the J end lost 0 bases, and 13 bases lay between the germline ends. This CDR3 has 16 amino acids. CDR3 in amino acids: CASSPHGASSYNEQFF. In nucleotides, the CDR3 is TGTGCCAGCAGCCCCCACGGGGCCAGCTCCTACAATGAGCAGTTCTTC.

This clone was seen a few times. The chain carries TRBV5-4 and TRBJ1-6; D not certain. Trimming cost V 3 bases and J 8 bases, with 9 bases left between them. The CDR3 totals 13 residues. CDR1 is SGHNT, CDR2 YYREEE, per germline (reference sequence). The chain's CDR3 is CASSWRIDSPLHF. The CDR3 DNA is TGTGCCAGCAGCTGGAGGATTGATTCACCCCTCCACTTT.

CDR3 in DNA: TGTGCCAGTAGTGAATCCAGGGTCCGAGAGCAGTTCTTC. As protein: CASSESRVREQFF. The gene calls are TRBV19 and TRBJ2-1; D possibly corresponds to TRBD1 (5 bases). This CDR3 spans 13 amino acids. Germline V gene sequence: CDR1 LNHDA, CDR2 SQIVND (reference sequence). Trimming took 5 bases from V and 10 from J, leaving 15 bases between them.

In DNA form, the CDR3 reads TGTGCCAGCAAATCCTCAGGAGGGGCTTGGCGTGGCTACACCTTC. This sequence encodes CASKSSGGAWRGYTF. The chain employs TRBV28 and TRBJ1-2, with D perhaps matching TRBD1 (5 bases). Trimming stripped 7 bases from V and 7 bases from J, with 22 bases between. Germline lookup yields CDR1 MDHEN and CDR2 SYDVKM. The CDR3 sequence is 15 residues long.

The chain combines TRBV7-8 with TRBJ2-1, with 9 bases identical to TRBD2. V gave up 5 bases and J gave up 1 base; unmatched junction bases: 12. Per germline, CDR1 SGHVS and CDR2 FQNEAQ. CDR3 size: 18 residues. The CDR3: CASSPQGAGGSSYNEQFF. CDR3 nucleotides: TGTGCCAGCAGCCCACAGGGAGCGGGGGGTTCATCCTACAATGAGCAGTTCTTC.

This chain connects TRBV9 to TRBJ1-6, with D possibly TRBD1 on 5 matching bases. Trimming removed 6 bases from V and 6 bases from J, with 16 bases in between. The CDR3 has 15 amino acids. The germline V gene encodes CDR1 SGDLS and CDR2 YYNGEE. The CDR3 bases are TGTGCCAGCAACCCGCGTGGGGGGGGTAATTCACCCCTCCACTTT. This sequence encodes CASNPRGGGNSPLHF.

The chain combines TRBV28 with TRBJ1-2; TRBD1 matches 9 bases. Germline V lookup: CDR1 MDHEN, CDR2 SYDVKM. J gave up 4 bases and V 5 bases, and 8 bases lay outside the gene matches. The CDR3 loop spans 15 amino acids. CDR3 sequence: CASSRHRGQGYGYTF. The DNA of the CDR3 is TGTGCCAGCAGTAGACACAGGGGGCAAGGCTATGGCTACACCTTC.

The chain couples TRBV29-1 to TRBJ1-1, with a weak D call TRBD1 (5 bases). The germline CDR1 and CDR2 sequences are SQVTM and ANQGSEA. The CDR3 loop spans 15 amino acids. With 4 bases removed from V and 1 base from J, the gap between germline ends came to 16 bases. The CDR3 protein is CSVVRTTGGNTEAFF. The CDR3 DNA reads as TGCAGCGTTGTTCGAACTACGGGGGGGAACACTGAAGCTTTCTTT.

The rearrangement uses TRBV7-9 and TRBJ1-1; tentative D call: TRBD1 (5 bases). The germline V gene has CDR1 SEHNR and CDR2 FQNEAQ (reference sequence). The CDR3 runs to 14 residues. V lost 5 bases, J lost 1 base, and 11 bases lay in between. CDR3 loop: CASSPDDRNTEAFF. The CDR3, as DNA: TGTGCCAGCAGCCCAGACGACAGGAACACTGAAGCTTTCTTT.

As DNA, the CDR3 is TGTGCCAGCAGTGAACAGGGGGCGCATCAGCCCCAGCATTTT. This gives the protein CASSEQGAHQPQHF. V usage is TRBV2 and J usage is TRBJ1-5; 8 nucleotides agree with TRBD1. V was clipped by 2 bases and J by 5 bases; unmatched bases: 2. The germline V gene has CDR1 SNHLY and CDR2 FYNNEI. The CDR3 has 14 amino acids.

The chain combines TRBV5-1 with TRBJ2-7, with D unresolved. Germline V gives CDR1 SGHRS, CDR2 YFSETQ. V shed 2 bases and J shed 3 bases, with 3 bases lying between them. CDR3 size: 11 residues. CDR3: CASSFDYEQYF. As DNA, the CDR3 is TGCGCCAGCAGCTTTGACTACGAGCAGTACTTC. Full variable domain (rest looked up from reference TRBV5-1 and TRBJ2-7): KAGVTQTPRYLIKTRGQQVTLSCSPISGHRSVSWYQQTPGQGLQFLFEYFSETQRNKGNFPGRFSGRQFSNSRSEMNVSTLELGDSALYLCASSFDYEQYFGPGTRLTVT.

This clone was counted only a few times. This chain uses TRBV5-4 with TRBJ1-1; tentative D call: TRBD1 (6 bases). The CDR3 is made up of 16 amino acids. Trimming left V 7 bases short and J 1 base short, with 20 bases between. CDR1 and CDR2 (germline): SGHNT, YYREEE (reference sequence). CDR3 coding DNA: TGTGCCAGCTCCCCCGGGGGGGCTGGTACGAACACTGAAGCTTTCTTT. This gives the protein CASSPGGAGTNTEAFF.

The chain links TRBV2 to TRBJ2-3, with D perhaps TRBD1 (6 bases). The CDR3 is 15 residues long. The V and J ends lost 4 bases and 1 base respectively, with 12 bases between them. Germline CDR1 SNHLY, CDR2 FYNNEI. As DNA, the CDR3 is TGTGCCAGCAGTGTCGGGACAAGGGGCACAGATACGCAGTATTTT. Amino acid sequence: CASSVGTRGTDTQYF.

V and J are TRBV18 and TRBJ1-4; tentatively, D is TRBD1 (6 bases). The length of the CDR3 is 16 residues. Trimming pared 3 bases from V and 8 bases from J, leaving 19 bases between. The V gene's germline CDR1 is KGHSH and CDR2 LQKENI. CDR3 in DNA: TGTGCCAGCTCACCTTCAAACCCCTCCGGGGGCGAAAAACTGTTTTTT. Amino acids: CASSPSNPSGGEKLFF. The variable domain in full, with the rest retrieved from reference TRBV18 and TRBJ1-4, is NAGVMQNPRHLVRRRGQEARLRCSPMKGHSHVYWYRQLPEEGLKFMVYLQKENIIDESGMPKERFSAEFPKEGPSILRIQQVVRGDSAAYFCASSPSNPSGGEKLFFGSGTQLSVL.

The chain combines TRBV28 with TRBJ2-7; D may be TRBD1 (6 bases). With 6 bases removed from V and 0 bases from J, the gap between germline ends came to 12 bases. CDR1 is MDHEN, CDR2 SYDVKM, per germline. CDR3 length: 14 residues. CDR3 nucleotides: TGTGCCAGCAGGGACAGCTTCGGCTCCTACGAGCAGTACTTC. It translates to CASRDSFGSYEQYF.

This clone was observed once. The V call is TRBV7-6, the J call TRBJ2-1; 11 bases are shared with TRBD2. The CDR3 is made up of 15 amino acids. With 5 bases clipped from V and 7 bases from J, the junction kept 7 bases outside the gene matches. CDR1 and CDR2 (germline): SGHVS, FNYEAQ. CDR3 in amino acids: CASSPAASGGNEQFF. The CDR3 DNA sequence: TGTGCCAGCAGCCCGGCGGCTAGCGGGGGGAATGAGCAGTTCTTC.